This T cell receptor (beta chain) was identified in a study of CXCR3-negative and CXCR3-positive naive CD8 T cells. From germline, CDR1 is DFQATT and CDR2 SNEGSKA (reference sequence). The CDR3 totals 12 residues. Carrying UMI labels, the TRB cDNA libraries were prepared through 5' RACE. TCRdb reprocessed the 5' RACE reads and stores each CDR3 protein as one record, lacking DNA. This sample contains a few thousand distinct CDR3 sequences. This sequence originates from a human donor in good health. Some clones in this sample may be carry-over from other donors' samples. V usage is TRBV20-1 and J usage is TRBJ1-2. The sample consisted of naive CXCR3- CD8+ T cells from blood. Subset in this sample: CD45RO-CCR7+CD27+CD95- naive CD8+ T cells lacking CXCR3 (TNR3-). Here the CDR3 reads CSARGADYGYTF.